This TCR beta chain was captured by sequencing in a study of T-cell reconstitution after alpha-beta-depleted transplantation in children. The CDR3 has 14 amino acids. V trimming: 6 bases; J trimming: 4 bases; junction bases outside the gene matches: 8. Molecular barcoding with unique molecular identifiers was used for the TCRbeta library. TCRdb passed the PCR reads through MiXCR, listing each CDR3 protein once. The sample has about 870,000 distinct CDR3 sequences, 15% to 20% seen once; the top ten hold around 4.5%. This sequence originates from a male patient younger than 18 who had a stem cell transplant for acute lymphoblastic leukemia, so the T cells may come from the graft donor. The rearrangement links TRBV12-3 or TRBV12-4 to TRBJ2-5; 7 bases line up with TRBD1. The source material was PBMCs, mostly from graft donor cells, sampled 360 days after TCRalphabeta/CD19-depleted stem cell transplant. CDR3 loop: CASSSTGVGETQYF. The CDR3 nucleotides read TGTGCCAGCAGCTCTACAGGGGTTGGAGAGACCCAGTACTTC.